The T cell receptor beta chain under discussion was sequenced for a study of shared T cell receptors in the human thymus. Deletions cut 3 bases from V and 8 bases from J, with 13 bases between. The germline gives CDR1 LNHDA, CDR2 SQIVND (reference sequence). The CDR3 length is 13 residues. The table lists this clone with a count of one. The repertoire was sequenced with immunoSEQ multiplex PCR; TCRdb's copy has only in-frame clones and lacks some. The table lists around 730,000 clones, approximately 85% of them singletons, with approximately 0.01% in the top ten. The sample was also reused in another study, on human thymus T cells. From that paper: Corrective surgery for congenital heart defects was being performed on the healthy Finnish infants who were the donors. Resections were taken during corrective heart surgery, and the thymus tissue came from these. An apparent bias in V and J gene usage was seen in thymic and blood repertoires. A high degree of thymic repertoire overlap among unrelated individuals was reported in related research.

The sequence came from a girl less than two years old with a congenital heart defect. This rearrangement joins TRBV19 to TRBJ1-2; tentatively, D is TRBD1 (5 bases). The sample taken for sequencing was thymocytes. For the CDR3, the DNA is TGTGCCAGTAGTATTCGGGGGTTCGACGGCTACACCTTC. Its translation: CASSIRGFDGYTF.